This T cell receptor beta chain comes out of a study of T-cell reconstitution after alpha-beta-depleted transplantation in children. For TCRbeta, the library was prepared with unique molecular identifiers. TCRdb recomputed calls from the PCR reads with MiXCR, one row per CDR3 protein. The sample has 420,000 or so distinct CDR3 sequences; approximately 10% are singletons. This CDR3 region has 12 residues. Trimming took off 6 bases at V and 5 bases at J, with 8 bases between the two ends. The germline CDR1 and CDR2 sequences are ENHRY and SYGVKD. The chain uses TRBV10-3 and TRBJ2-4; D is perhaps TRBD2 (6 bases). Source: PBMCs from the stem cell graft donor, taken from the stem cell graft. This receptor was taken from a human donor who donated a stem cell graft to a child with acute myeloid leukemia. CDR3 coding DNA: TGTGCCATCAGCGGGGGTCAAAACATTCAGTACTTC. Its protein is CAISGGQNIQYF.